This TCR beta chain comes out of a study of T cells in Graves' hyperthyroidism and ophthalmopathy. Whole-study results and caveats: The model identified upcoming ophthalmopathy a median roughly 6.5 months ahead of onset. Blood held most thyroid clonotypes expanded above 0.001 frequency.

This clonotype was seen at least ten times. Its matching antigen is unknown. This CDR3 contains 13 residues. V lost 8 bases, J lost 6 bases, and 10 bases stayed unmatched. Germline-derived CDR1 and CDR2 are SGHDN and FVKESK. Patients were excluded for uncontrolled infection, other autoimmune disease, pregnancy or lactation. Diagnosing involved the use of clinical symptoms, serum thyroxine and TRAb, thyroid ultrasound and orbital computed tomography. Researchers took RNA transcripts and amplified the TCR beta CDR3 regions from them. With the HTBI primer set, the TCR CDR3 went through a first round of RT-PCR. MiXCR, applied by TCRdb to the multiplex PCR reads, yields one record per CDR3 protein. The sample records 550,000 to 600,000 distinct CDR3 sequences, about 43% being singletons.

The V call is TRBV14, the J call TRBJ2-7; TRBD2 matches 7 bases. Sequencing was performed on peripheral blood or thyroid tissue (not recorded which). The sequence was obtained from an adult woman with Graves' disease, either hyperthyroidism or ophthalmopathy (not recorded which). The CDR3 protein is CASSLAGPAEQYF. CDR3 DNA sequence: TGTGCCAGCTCGTTAGCGGGCCCCGCCGAGCAGTACTTC.